One sample yielded the 31 T cell receptor beta chains listed below, sequenced in a study of T-cell memory formation after mild COVID-19. One entry per CDR3 protein, called by TCRdb with MiXCR from the 5' RACE reads. The repertoire holds 30,000 or so distinct CDR3 sequences, with under 25% as singletons. Material: PBMCs or a T cell subset sorted from them (not recorded which). The receptor set was obtained from an adult who had mild COVID-19 (a few samples of this study predate the infection). Cell type and time point are not known.

This rearrangement joins TRBV27 to TRBJ1-2, with D hard to call. From germline, CDR1 is MNHEY and CDR2 SMNVEV (reference sequence). V lost 5 bases and J lost 4, with 11 bases in between. This CDR3 contains 13 residues. The CDR3 here is CASSPSGVYGYTF. As DNA, the CDR3 is TGTGCCAGCAGTCCCTCCGGGGTCTATGGCTACACCTTC.

There are many counts of this clonotype. The chain carries TRBV11-2 and TRBJ2-2; TRBD2 matches at 7 bases. Germline-derived CDR1 and CDR2 are SGHAT and FQNNGV. The length of the CDR3 is 15 residues. J was trimmed by 5 bases and V by 3 bases; bases with no gene match: 6. The CDR3 DNA is TGTGCCAGCAGCTTGAGAGCGGGAAGGACCGGGGAGCTGTTTTTT. Translated: CASSLRAGRTGELFF.

At least ten counts were recorded for this clonotype. The chain combines TRBV5-1 with TRBJ1-1; 7 bases are a match to TRBD1. Germline loops: CDR1 SGHRS, CDR2 YFSETQ. This CDR3 is built from 14 residues. Trimming took 4 bases from V and 6 from J; bases not matched to a gene: 9. CDR3 loop: CASSVQPGQPEAFF. CDR3 DNA sequence: TGCGCCAGCAGCGTGCAACCGGGACAGCCTGAAGCTTTCTTT. Complete variable domain (other parts from reference TRBV5-1 and TRBJ1-1): KAGVTQTPRYLIKTRGQQVTLSCSPISGHRSVSWYQQTPGQGLQFLFEYFSETQRNKGNFPGRFSGRQFSNSRSEMNVSTLELGDSALYLCASSVQPGQPEAFFGQGTRLTVV.

The DNA of the CDR3 is TGTGCCAGCTCACCAAGACAGGGCTCTGGAAACACCATATATTTT. Translating it yields CASSPRQGSGNTIYF. V gene TRBV18 combines with J gene TRBJ1-3; 7 bases fit TRBD1. J gave up 0 bases and V 2 bases, and 1 base lay outside the gene matches. CDR3 size: 15 residues. Per the germline V gene, CDR1 is KGHSH and CDR2 is LQKENI.

There are many counts of this clonotype. The chain joins TRBV7-2 to TRBJ2-3; D unclear. This CDR3 contains 18 residues. Germline-derived CDR1 and CDR2 are SGHTA and FQGNSA. V was cut by 2 bases and J by 3 bases, with 21 bases left in between. CDR3 region: CASSLNGGFSWGTDTQYF. CDR3 nucleotides: TGTGCCAGCAGCTTAAATGGTGGTTTTAGCTGGGGAACAGATACGCAGTATTTT. Based on the CDR3 plus reference TRBV7-2 and TRBJ2-3, the full variable domain is GAGVSQSPSNKVTEKGKDVELRCDPISGHTALYWYRQSLGQGLEFLIYFQGNSAPDKSGLPSDRFSAERTGGSVSTLTIQRTQQEDSAVYLCASSLNGGFSWGTDTQYFGPGTRLTVL.

The table lists this clonotype with a count of one. The gene calls are TRBV7-9 and TRBJ2-3; D is unresolved. Germline lookup yields CDR1 SEHNR and CDR2 FQNEAQ (reference sequence). This CDR3 is 16 amino acids long. V gave up 4 bases and J gave up 1 base, with 15 bases separating them. DNA of the CDR3: TGTGCCAGCAGCTCGGAAGCTGTACGGGGCACAGATACGCAGTATTTT. Encoded protein: CASSSEAVRGTDTQYF.

This clonotype was found many times. This chain joins TRBV6-6 and TRBJ1-4; D might be TRBD1 (5 bases). Per germline, CDR1 MNHNY and CDR2 SVGAGI (reference sequence). Between the trimmed V and J ends, which lost 4 bases and 4 bases, there was a span of 13 bases. The CDR3 covers 15 residues. CDR3 in DNA: TGTGCCAGCAGTTGGGGGGTTTCGGGTAATGAAAAACTGTTTTTT. Amino acid sequence: CASSWGVSGNEKLFF.

This clonotype has ten or more counts. This rearrangement joins TRBV5-1 to TRBJ2-3; tentatively, D is TRBD1 (6 bases). V lost 7 bases and J lost 1, with 13 bases in between. CDR3 length: 14 amino acids. Germline loops: CDR1 SGHRS, CDR2 YFSETQ. As DNA, the CDR3 is TGCGCCAGCGAGCAGGGGTACGGCACAGATACGCAGTATTTT. It translates to CASEQGYGTDTQYF.

This clonotype showed up many times. The chain joins TRBV12-3 or TRBV12-4 to TRBJ2-1; 13 positions match TRBD2. This CDR3 contains 15 residues. The CDR3 here is CATRRRTSGSDEQFF. As DNA, the CDR3 is TGTGCAACAAGGCGGCGGACTAGCGGGAGTGATGAGCAGTTCTTC.

The CDR3, as DNA: TGTGCCAGTAGTACCTGGATGAACACCGGGAATGAAAAACTGTTTTTT. Amino acids: CASSTWMNTGNEKLFF. The chain recombines TRBV19 with TRBJ1-4; D ambiguous. CDR3 size: 16 residues. Germline V gene data show CDR1 as LNHDA and CDR2 as SQIVND (reference sequence). The V and J ends lost 4 bases and 5 bases respectively, with 17 bases between them.

This clonotype was counted at least ten times. J is TRBJ2-1 and V is TRBV12-3 or TRBV12-4, with 9 bases fitting TRBD2. The CDR3 extends over 15 amino acids. With 3 bases clipped from V and 2 bases from J, the junction kept 2 bases outside the gene matches. CDR3 nucleotide sequence: TGTGCCAGCAGTTTGCGGACTAGCGCCTACAATGAGCAGTTCTTC. This encodes CASSLRTSAYNEQFF.

This clonotype was detected many times. The chain recombines TRBV12-5 with TRBJ2-1; 15 nucleotides line up with TRBD2. The length of the CDR3 is 18 residues. The germline CDR1 and CDR2 sequences are LGHNT and FRNRAP. Trimming took 5 bases from V and 8 from J; bases not matched to a gene: 13. CDR3 protein: CASGRTTPGLAGGYEQFF. Written as DNA, the CDR3 is TGTGCTAGTGGTCGAACCACACCGGGACTAGCGGGAGGATATGAGCAGTTCTTC.

This clonotype was seen repeatedly, ten times or more. The chain couples TRBV11-2 to TRBJ2-5, with 11 nucleotides matching TRBD2. The length of the CDR3 is 15 residues. CDR1 and CDR2 (germline): SGHAT, FQNNGV. The junction had 4 bases not matched to a gene; V was cut back by 5 bases and J by 2 bases. The CDR3 sequence: CASSMTSGEQETQYF. The CDR3 nucleotides are TGTGCCAGCAGCATGACTAGCGGGGAACAAGAGACCCAGTACTTC. The full variable domain, in which reference TRBV11-2 and TRBJ2-5 provide the parts outside the CDR3, is EAGVAQSPRYKIIEKRQSVAFWCNPISGHATLYWYQQILGQGPKLLIQFQNNGVVDDSQLPKDRFSAERLKGVDSTLKIQPAKLEDSAVYLCASSMTSGEQETQYFGPGTRLLVL.

This chain joins TRBV27 and TRBJ1-4; 7 bases fit TRBD1. V was pared by 6 bases and J by 5 bases, with 9 bases of the junction left unmatched. The CDR3 covers 15 residues. Germline assignment: CDR1 MNHEY and CDR2 SMNVEV (reference sequence). The CDR3 reads CASSPTKDRNEKLFF. The CDR3 nucleotides read TGTGCCAGCAGCCCCACCAAGGACAGGAATGAAAAACTGTTTTTT.

This clonotype was recorded many times. This sequence joins TRBV5-1 and TRBJ1-1; D remains unclear. Between the trimmed V and J ends, which lost 3 bases and 11 bases, there was a span of 14 bases. The CDR3 sequence is 12 residues long. Germline CDR1 and CDR2: SGHRS and YFSETQ. In nucleotides, the CDR3 is TGCGCCAGCAGCTCGATTCCCTCCGTGGCTTTCTTT. Translating gives CASSSIPSVAFF.

This clonotype has a count of ten or more. The V gene is TRBV19, the J gene TRBJ2-3; 12 nucleotides align to TRBD2. V lost 8 bases to trimming and J lost 4 bases; unmatched junction nucleotides: 7. Germline V gives CDR1 LNHDA, CDR2 SQIVND (reference sequence). This CDR3 region has 15 residues. Here the CDR3 reads CASGTSGRMPDTQYF. CDR3 nucleotide sequence: TGTGCCAGTGGTACTAGCGGGAGGATGCCAGATACGCAGTATTTT.

The chain recombines TRBV10-3 with TRBJ1-3; TRBD1 aligns across 7 bases. The V gene's germline CDR1 is ENHRY and CDR2 SYGVKD. The CDR3 runs to 14 residues. Trimming cost V 6 bases and J 5 bases; bases outside gene matches: 7. The CDR3 spells CAIRDQQGRNTIYF. DNA of the CDR3: TGTGCCATCAGAGACCAACAGGGGAGAAACACCATATATTTT.

The CDR3 protein is CACSPTGRSYEQYF. CDR3 coding DNA: TGTGCCTGTTCCCCGACAGGTCGCTCCTACGAGCAGTACTTC. The V gene is TRBV30, the J gene TRBJ2-7; D may be TRBD1 (6 bases). Per germline, CDR1 GTSNPN and CDR2 SVGIG (reference sequence). Trimming stripped 6 bases from V and 0 bases from J, with 15 bases between. The CDR3 covers 14 residues.

The sample holds many counts of this clonotype. V usage is TRBV23-1 and J usage is TRBJ1-5; a possible D gene is TRBD1 (6 bases). TRBV23-1 is an ORF, with its function uncertain. V dropped 10 bases and J dropped 3 bases, with 13 bases sitting between them. The CDR3 has 13 residues. The CDR3 loop reads CATPGHNNQPQHF. DNA of the CDR3: TGCGCCACCCCGGGACACAACAATCAGCCCCAGCATTTT.

At least ten counts were recorded for this clonotype. The chain combines TRBV7-9 with TRBJ1-2; no clear D gene. Trimming shortened V by 2 bases and J by 2 bases, and 6 bases separated the two germline ends. Germline V lookup: CDR1 SEHNR, CDR2 FQNEAQ (reference sequence). The CDR3 is 13 residues long. The CDR3 protein is CASSLNQNYGYTF. For the CDR3, the DNA is TGTGCCAGCAGCTTAAACCAAAACTATGGCTACACCTTC.

V gene TRBV11-1 combines with J gene TRBJ2-2; D assignment may be TRBD1 or TRBD2 (5 bases each). CDR1 and CDR2 from the germline V gene are SGHAT and FQDESV (reference sequence). This CDR3 spans 13 amino acids. V shed 5 bases and J shed 9 bases, with 13 bases lying between them. The CDR3 region is CASSARDLRELFF. Written as DNA, the CDR3 is TGTGCCAGCAGCGCCCGGGACCTTCGGGAGCTGTTTTTT.

This clonotype was recorded many times. This chain's CDR3 is CASSYGGGRLIYEQYF. Here the CDR3 DNA reads TGTGCCAGCAGTTACGGGGGGGGGAGGCTCATATACGAGCAGTACTTC. The rearrangement links TRBV6-5 to TRBJ2-7, with TRBD2 matching 7 bases. Looked up from germline, CDR1 is MNHEY and CDR2 is SVGAGI. The CDR3 is made up of 16 amino acids. V shed 2 bases and J 4 bases; nucleotides not matched to a gene: 11.

This clonotype was counted many times. The rearrangement links TRBV4-1 to TRBJ2-6; D possibly corresponds to TRBD1 (5 bases). The CDR3 runs to 17 residues. CDR1 MGHRA and CDR2 YSYEKL come from the germline V gene. Between the trimmed V and J ends, which lost 6 bases and 10 bases, there was a span of 25 bases. In DNA, the CDR3 is TGCGCCAGCAGGTCCCACCTTTTCAGGGAAGAGAAAAACGTCCTGACTTTC. Protein product: CASRSHLFREEKNVLTF.

In its sample, this clonotype was seen many times. The rearrangement joins TRBV20-1 to TRBJ1-6; D gene unclear. Germline lookup yields CDR1 DFQATT and CDR2 SNEGSKA (reference sequence). V lost 6 bases to trimming and J lost 2 bases, with 8 bases between them. The CDR3 spans 13 residues. The CDR3 DNA sequence: TGCAGTGCCCAGGATCCCTATAATTCACCCCTCCACTTT. Translated: CSAQDPYNSPLHF.

This clonotype was seen ten or more times. The chain's CDR3 is CSGQTGAEEQYF. The DNA for the CDR3 is TGCAGCGGACAGACAGGGGCGGAGGAGCAGTACTTC. The rearrangement uses TRBV29-1 and TRBJ2-7, with TRBD1 identical over 8 bases. Germline V gene lookup returns CDR1 SQVTM and CDR2 ANQGSEA. The V segment lost 7 bases and the J segment 7 bases; nucleotides outside the gene matches: 9. The CDR3 has 12 residues.

The count of this clonotype is one. The rearrangement joins TRBV3-1 to TRBJ2-1; D perhaps matches TRBD2 (6 bases). Germline V gene data show CDR1 as LGHDT and CDR2 as YNNKEL (reference sequence). The CDR3 has 15 amino acids. V was trimmed by 0 bases and J by 4 bases, leaving 10 bases between them. The CDR3 protein is CASSQDPLAYNEQFF. In nucleotides, the CDR3 is TGTGCCAGCAGCCAAGATCCCCTAGCGTACAATGAGCAGTTCTTC.

This clonotype occurred many times. The chain couples TRBV15 to TRBJ2-1, with D possibly TRBD2 on 5 matching bases. The germline CDR1 and CDR2 sequences are LNHNV and YYDKDF (reference sequence). CDR3 size: 17 residues. V was clipped by 1 base and J by 2 bases, with 15 bases between them. DNA for the CDR3: TGTGCCACCAGCAGAGTGCCTCCCGCGGGCACCTACAATGAGCAGTTCTTC. It is translated as CATSRVPPAGTYNEQFF.

This clonotype was seen many times. The chain uses TRBV3-1 and TRBJ2-1; D tentatively fits TRBD1 or TRBD2 (5 bases each). The V gene's germline CDR1 is LGHDT and CDR2 YNNKEL (reference sequence). The CDR3 covers 15 residues. V was cut by 4 bases and J by 1 base, with 11 bases left in between. This chain's CDR3 is CASSLRDLSYNEQFF. As DNA, the CDR3 is TGTGCCAGCAGCCTCCGGGACCTGTCCTACAATGAGCAGTTCTTC.

This clonotype was detected ten times or more. The V gene is TRBV12-3 or TRBV12-4, the J gene TRBJ2-5; 9 bases fit TRBD1. The CDR3 runs 15 residues. With V trimmed by 5 bases and J by 1 base, 5 bases remained unmatched. CDR3 nucleotide sequence: TGTGCCAGCAGTCCAACAGGGGGCGGCCAAGAGACCCAGTACTTC. Translation gives CASSPTGGGQETQYF.

The gene calls are TRBV7-9 and TRBJ1-1, with 11 positions matching TRBD1. J gave up 2 bases and V 5 bases, and 10 bases lay outside the gene matches. CDR1 is SEHNR and CDR2 is FQNEAQ in the germline V gene (reference sequence). This CDR3 is built from 17 residues. For the CDR3, the DNA is TGTGCCAGCAGCCCACCCTTTGGACAGGGGGCCAACACTGAAGCTTTCTTT. Translating it yields CASSPPFGQGANTEAFF.

This clonotype was seen ten or more times. V is TRBV27 and J is TRBJ2-2; tentatively, D is TRBD2 (7 bases). Germline loops: CDR1 MNHEY, CDR2 SMNVEV (reference sequence). V was shortened by 7 bases and J by 7 bases, with 25 bases between the two germline ends. This CDR3 contains 17 residues. The CDR3 nucleotides read TGTGCCAGCACTTCCCCAGGAGGGGGGGGCTTCGTCGGGGAGCTGTTTTTT. Amino acid sequence: CASTSPGGGGFVGELFF.